These 26 T cell receptor beta chains were all obtained from the same sample, sequenced in a study of cytomegalovirus exposure and HLA in healthy donors. In the PCR, 60 Vbeta and 13 Jbeta primers were used. Libraries were prepared by immunoSEQ multiplex PCR; TCRdb keeps only in-frame clonotypes and omits some of them. The table lists about 90,000 clones, around four fifths of them singletons. Input material: PBMCs. Every receptor here comes from a boy aged 5 to 17 in good health and CMV-seronegative.

This chain uses TRBV4-3 with TRBJ1-5; 7 bases map to TRBD1. Germline assignment: CDR1 LGHNA and CDR2 YSLEER. J gave up 3 bases and V 1 base, and 3 bases lay outside the gene matches. CDR3 size: 15 residues. CDR3 sequence reads: CASSQGTGDNQPQHF. DNA of the CDR3: TGCGCCAGCAGCCAAGGCACAGGGGACAATCAGCCCCAGCATTTT.

The V and J genes are TRBV7-6 and TRBJ2-1; the match to TRBD2 covers 7 bases. Losses at the gene ends were 3 bases for V and 7 bases for J; bases not matched to a gene: 12. The CDR3 length is 16 residues. Germline V gene sequence: CDR1 SGHVS, CDR2 FNYEAQ. For the CDR3, the DNA is TGTGCCAGCAGCTTTAACGCCCTAGCGGTGGGGAATGAGCAGTTCTTC. This translates into CASSFNALAVGNEQFF.

The J gene is TRBJ2-7, the V gene TRBV7-8; D is perhaps TRBD2 (5 bases). The CDR3 has 14 amino acids. CDR1 is SGHVS, CDR2 FQNEAQ, per germline. The germline V and J ends were trimmed by 0 bases and 6 bases, with 12 bases remaining between them. The CDR3 DNA reads as TGTGCCAGCAGCTTAGCCAGGCTGGCGGGCGAGCAGTACTTC. Its translation is CASSLARLAGEQYF.

This clone was seen a few times. The V call is TRBV12-5, the J call TRBJ1-5; TRBD1 agrees at 9 bases. The length of the CDR3 is 18 residues. CDR1 LGHNT and CDR2 FRNRAP come from the germline V gene. J gave up 1 base and V 1 base, and 8 bases lay outside the gene matches. Written as DNA, the CDR3 is TGTGCTAGTGGTTTGGGGACAGGGGCGGTAGGGAGCAATCAGCCCCAGCATTTT. Protein: CASGLGTGAVGSNQPQHF.

The chain employs TRBV7-9 and TRBJ2-5, with TRBD2 matching over 15 bases. Germline V gene sequence: CDR1 SEHNR, CDR2 FQNEAQ (reference sequence). Germline trimming cut 6 bases from V and 5 bases from J; bases unmatched to any gene: 4. The CDR3 covers 15 residues. CDR3 protein: CASSWTSGGGETQYF. CDR3 nucleotide sequence: TGTGCCAGCAGTTGGACTAGCGGGGGGGGTGAGACCCAGTACTTC.

CDR3 sequence reads: CASSLGYGEFTEAFF. CDR3 coding DNA: TGTGCCAGCAGCTTAGGATATGGGGAGTTCACTGAAGCTTTCTTT. This rearrangement joins TRBV7-8 to TRBJ1-1, with unresolved D. There are 15 residues in the CDR3. Germline V gene data show CDR1 as SGHVS and CDR2 as FQNEAQ. V was cut by 1 base and J by 4 bases, with 13 bases left in between.

The rearrangement uses TRBV25-1 and TRBJ1-5; no clear D gene. The V end lost 1 base, the J end lost 6 bases, and 10 bases lay between the germline ends. There are 14 residues in the CDR3. Germline lookup yields CDR1 MGHDK and CDR2 SYGVNS. Here the CDR3 reads CASSESGESQPQHF. CDR3 coding DNA: TGTGCCAGCAGTGAATCCGGGGAGAGTCAGCCCCAGCATTTT. Full variable domain (missing parts from reference TRBV25-1 and TRBJ1-5): EADIYQTPRYLVIGTGKKITLECSQTMGHDKMYWYQQDPGMELHLIHYSYGVNSTEKGDLSSESTVSRIRTEHFPLTLESARPSHTSQYLCASSESGESQPQHFGDGTRLSIL.

V usage is TRBV29-1 and J usage is TRBJ1-2; TRBD1 matches at 9 bases. Germline V gene sequence: CDR1 SQVTM, CDR2 ANQGSEA. The CDR3 has 16 residues. V was clipped by 6 bases and J by 3 bases; unmatched bases: 14. The CDR3 loop reads CSVQGWGDREDYGYTF. The CDR3 DNA follows: TGCAGCGTCCAAGGGTGGGGGGACAGGGAGGACTATGGCTACACCTTC.

The rearrangement joins TRBV10-3 to TRBJ2-7; tentative D call: TRBD2 (5 bases). The V gene lost 3 bases and the J gene lost 2 bases, with 11 bases spanning the gap. The CDR3 has 14 amino acids. The germline V gene has CDR1 ENHRY and CDR2 SYGVKD. The CDR3 reads CAISDFGSAYEQYF. The CDR3, as DNA: TGTGCCATCAGTGATTTTGGGAGCGCCTACGAGCAGTACTTC.

This clone was counted a few times. The CDR3 nucleotides read TGCGCCACCCGGCAGGGGCGGTTGGGTGAGACCCAGTACTTC. The encoded protein is CATRQGRLGETQYF. V usage is TRBV10-2 and J usage is TRBJ2-5, with D possibly TRBD1 on 6 matching bases. The CDR3 has 14 residues. Trimming stripped 10 bases from V and 5 bases from J, with 20 bases between. From germline, CDR1 is WSHSY and CDR2 SAAADI.

The chain links TRBV7-9 to TRBJ1-1; D possibly corresponds to TRBD1 (6 bases). The CDR3 extends over 15 amino acids. Germline V gene sequence: CDR1 SEHNR, CDR2 FQNEAQ (reference sequence). The V gene lost 4 bases and the J gene lost 3 bases, with 15 bases spanning the gap. In DNA, the CDR3 is TGTGCCAGCAGCTCCGCTCAGGGGCCCTACACTGAAGCTTTCTTT. Protein product: CASSSAQGPYTEAFF.

The chain carries TRBV9 and TRBJ1-1; no firm D call. The CDR3 length is 14 residues. The ends were cut back, 0 bases at V and 4 bases at J, with 10 bases in the middle. Germline V gives CDR1 SGDLS, CDR2 YYNGEE. CDR3 sequence reads: CASSVGGEGTEAFF. The CDR3 nucleotides are TGTGCCAGCAGCGTAGGCGGGGAGGGCACTGAAGCTTTCTTT.

The rearrangement links TRBV6-5 to TRBJ1-1, with 8 bases lining up with TRBD1. Germline V gene sequence: CDR1 MNHEY, CDR2 SVGAGI. The CDR3 loop spans 14 amino acids. V shed 5 bases, J shed 5 bases, and the junction held 7 bases outside the gene matches. CDR3 in amino acids: CASSQDRGWTEAFF. The DNA for the CDR3 is TGTGCCAGCAGTCAAGACAGGGGATGGACTGAAGCTTTCTTT.

This sequence joins TRBV7-9 and TRBJ2-5; D call uncertain. The CDR3 spans 14 residues. V was shortened by 2 bases and J by 11 bases, with 18 bases between the two germline ends. Germline lookup yields CDR1 SEHNR and CDR2 FQNEAQ (reference sequence). The chain's CDR3 is CASSLPSMNSEQYF. Here the CDR3 DNA reads TGTGCCAGCAGCTTACCCTCCATGAACTCGGAGCAGTACTTC.

The rearrangement joins TRBV30 to TRBJ1-2, with 7 bases aligning to TRBD1. J gave up 3 bases and V 3 bases, and 1 base lay outside the gene matches. Germline assignment: CDR1 GTSNPN and CDR2 SVGIG (reference sequence). The CDR3 totals 12 residues. For the CDR3, the DNA is TGTGCCTGGAGGGGGACAGACTATGGCTACACCTTC. This encodes CAWRGTDYGYTF.

This chain uses TRBV14 with TRBJ2-5, with 7 positions matching TRBD2. CDR3 length: 14 residues. Germline V CDR1 and CDR2: SGHDN, FVKESK. The J segment lost 2 bases and the V segment lost 0 bases, leaving 0 bases of the junction unmatched. CDR3 nucleotide sequence: TGTGCCAGCAGCCAAGAGCGGGGGCAAGAGACCCAGTACTTC. It codes for CASSQERGQETQYF.

J is TRBJ2-7 and V is TRBV4-3; possibly TRBD1 for D (5 bases). The ends were cut back, 0 bases at V and 2 bases at J, with 11 bases in the middle. Germline assignment: CDR1 LGHNA and CDR2 YSLEER. The CDR3 has 15 residues. The CDR3 DNA reads as TGCGCCAGCAGCCAAGAGAGGCAGGGCACCTACGAGCAGTACTTC. Translated: CASSQERQGTYEQYF.

The chain combines TRBV5-4 with TRBJ1-4; no clear D gene. V was cut by 4 bases and J by 5 bases, with 15 bases left in between. Germline V CDR1 and CDR2: SGHNT, YYREEE (reference sequence). This CDR3 has 15 residues. The CDR3 reads CASSTLPRRNEKLFF. CDR3 nucleotide sequence: TGTGCCAGCAGCACTCTCCCGCGGAGGAATGAAAAACTGTTTTTT.

CDR3: CASSPNTGFWGYTF. CDR3 nucleotide sequence: TGTGCCAGCAGCCCGAACACAGGATTCTGGGGCTACACCTTC. The gene calls are TRBV5-4 and TRBJ1-2, with a tentative D call TRBD1 (5 bases). Germline-derived CDR1 and CDR2 are SGHNT and YYREEE (reference sequence). CDR3 length: 14 residues. The V gene lost 4 bases and the J gene lost 8 bases, with 18 bases spanning the gap.

The rearrangement joins TRBV4-3 to TRBJ1-6; D is perhaps TRBD1 (5 bases). CDR1 is LGHNA, CDR2 YSLEER, per germline. This CDR3 is 15 amino acids long. Trimming removed 4 bases from V and 0 bases from J, with 7 bases in between. CDR3 nucleotides: TGCGCCAGCAGCCTCAGGGACTCCTATAATTCACCCCTCCACTTT. The encoded protein is CASSLRDSYNSPLHF.

This chain uses TRBV7-8 with TRBJ2-3; 9 bases are a match to TRBD1. Germline CDR1 and CDR2: SGHVS and FQNEAQ. The CDR3 loop spans 17 amino acids. The trim removed 2 bases at V and 2 bases at J, leaving 8 bases unmatched. The CDR3 nucleotides are TGTGCCAGCAGCTTATCCCGGGACAGGGCAATCACAGATACGCAGTATTTT. This encodes CASSLSRDRAITDTQYF.

The chain employs TRBV2 and TRBJ2-7; 9 bases align to TRBD2. Per germline, CDR1 SNHLY and CDR2 FYNNEI. CDR3 length: 13 amino acids. The V gene end was trimmed by 11 bases and the J gene end by 1 base; junction bases not matched to a gene: 6. CDR3 nucleotide sequence: TGTGCCGGAGCGGGGGGTCTTTCCTACGAGCAGTACTTC. Protein product: CAGAGGLSYEQYF.

This sequence joins TRBV28 and TRBJ2-7; no definite D call. This CDR3 is built from 15 residues. V lost 6 bases and J 6 bases, leaving 21 bases between the germline ends. The germline CDR1 and CDR2 sequences are MDHEN and SYDVKM. CDR3 bases: TGTGCCAGCAGATCCCACAGCCTACTGGATGGCGAGCAGTACTTC. Translated: CASRSHSLLDGEQYF.

The V gene is TRBV4-1, the J gene TRBJ2-5; no reliable D call. CDR3 length equals 15 residues. V was pared by 2 bases and J by 5 bases, with 15 bases between. The germline gives CDR1 MGHRA, CDR2 YSYEKL. CDR3 nucleotide sequence: TGCGCCAGCAGCCAAACGGGTGAGGTTAGGGAGACCCAGTACTTC. It codes for CASSQTGEVRETQYF.

V and J are TRBV5-4 and TRBJ2-1; 8 bases line up with TRBD2. This CDR3 has 16 amino acids. CDR1 is SGHNT, CDR2 YYREEE, per germline (reference sequence). V lost 3 bases and J lost 1; bases outside the gene matches: 6. The CDR3 is CASSSAGTRSYNEQFF. The CDR3 bases are TGTGCCAGCAGCTCTGCCGGGACTAGATCCTACAATGAGCAGTTCTTC.

The V and J genes are TRBV6-6 and TRBJ2-7, with 9 bases fitting TRBD1. Trimming removed 7 bases from V and 0 bases from J; junction bases left unmatched: 7. Germline V gives CDR1 MNHNY, CDR2 SVGAGI (reference sequence). There are 15 residues in the CDR3. The CDR3 DNA follows: TGTGCCAGCACCATACAGGACAGGGGCTCCTACGAGCAGTACTTC. Translating it yields CASTIQDRGSYEQYF.